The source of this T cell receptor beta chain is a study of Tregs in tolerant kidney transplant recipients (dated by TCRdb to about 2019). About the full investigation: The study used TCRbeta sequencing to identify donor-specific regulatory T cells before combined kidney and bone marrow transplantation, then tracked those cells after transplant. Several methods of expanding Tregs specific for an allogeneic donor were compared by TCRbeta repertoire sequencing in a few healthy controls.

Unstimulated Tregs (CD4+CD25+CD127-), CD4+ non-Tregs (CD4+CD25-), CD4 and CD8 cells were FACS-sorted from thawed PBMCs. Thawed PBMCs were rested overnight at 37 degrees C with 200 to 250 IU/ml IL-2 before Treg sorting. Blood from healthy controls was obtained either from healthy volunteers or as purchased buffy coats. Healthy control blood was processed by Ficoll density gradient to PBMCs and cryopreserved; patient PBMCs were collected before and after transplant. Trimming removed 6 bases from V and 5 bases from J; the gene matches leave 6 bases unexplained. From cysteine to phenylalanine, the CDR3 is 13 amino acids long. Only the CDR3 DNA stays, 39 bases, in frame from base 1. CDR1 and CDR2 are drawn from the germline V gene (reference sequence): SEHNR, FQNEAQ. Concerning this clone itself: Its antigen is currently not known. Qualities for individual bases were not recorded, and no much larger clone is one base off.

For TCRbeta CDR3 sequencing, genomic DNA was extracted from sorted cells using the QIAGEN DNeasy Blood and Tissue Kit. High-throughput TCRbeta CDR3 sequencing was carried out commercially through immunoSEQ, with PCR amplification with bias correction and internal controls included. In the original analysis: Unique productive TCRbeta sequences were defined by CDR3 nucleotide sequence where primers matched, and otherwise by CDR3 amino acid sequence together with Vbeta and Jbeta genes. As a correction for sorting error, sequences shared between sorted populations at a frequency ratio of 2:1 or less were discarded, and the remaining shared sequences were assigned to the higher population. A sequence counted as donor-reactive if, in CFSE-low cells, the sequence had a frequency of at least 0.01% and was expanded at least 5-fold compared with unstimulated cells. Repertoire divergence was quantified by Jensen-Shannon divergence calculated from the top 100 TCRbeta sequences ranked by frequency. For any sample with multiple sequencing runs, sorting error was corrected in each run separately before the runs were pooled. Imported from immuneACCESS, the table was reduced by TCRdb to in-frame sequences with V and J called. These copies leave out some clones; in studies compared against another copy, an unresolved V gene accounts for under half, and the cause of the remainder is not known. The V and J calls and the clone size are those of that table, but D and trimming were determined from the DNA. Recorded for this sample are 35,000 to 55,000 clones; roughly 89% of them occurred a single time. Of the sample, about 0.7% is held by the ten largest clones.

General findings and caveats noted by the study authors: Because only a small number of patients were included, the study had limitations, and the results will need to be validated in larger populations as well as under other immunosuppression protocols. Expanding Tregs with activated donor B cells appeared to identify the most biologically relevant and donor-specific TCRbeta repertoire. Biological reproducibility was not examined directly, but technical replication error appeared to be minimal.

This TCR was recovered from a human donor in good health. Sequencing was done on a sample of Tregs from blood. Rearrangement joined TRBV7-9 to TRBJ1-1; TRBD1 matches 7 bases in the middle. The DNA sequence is TGTGCCAGCAGAATTGACAGGGTAACTGAAGCTTTCTTT. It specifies CASRIDRVTEAFF.